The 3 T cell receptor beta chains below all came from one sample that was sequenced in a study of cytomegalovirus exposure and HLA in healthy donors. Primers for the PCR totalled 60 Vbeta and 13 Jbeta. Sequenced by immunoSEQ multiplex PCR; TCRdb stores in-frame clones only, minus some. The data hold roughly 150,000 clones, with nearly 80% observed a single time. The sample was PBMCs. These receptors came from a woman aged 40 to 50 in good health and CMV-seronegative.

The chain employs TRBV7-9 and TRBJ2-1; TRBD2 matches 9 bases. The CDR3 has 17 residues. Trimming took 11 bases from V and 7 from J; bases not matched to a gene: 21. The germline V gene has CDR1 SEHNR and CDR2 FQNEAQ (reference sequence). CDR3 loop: CASGPAYGGRAVNEQFF. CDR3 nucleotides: TGTGCCTCCGGTCCCGCCTATGGCGGGAGGGCCGTTAATGAGCAGTTCTTC.

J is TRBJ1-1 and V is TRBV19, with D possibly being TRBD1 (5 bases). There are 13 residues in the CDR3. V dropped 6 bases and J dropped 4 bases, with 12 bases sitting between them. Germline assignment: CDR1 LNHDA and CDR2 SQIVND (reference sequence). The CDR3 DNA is TGTGCCAGTAGACCAGGAAGGGGCACTGAAGCTTTCTTT. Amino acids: CASRPGRGTEAFF.

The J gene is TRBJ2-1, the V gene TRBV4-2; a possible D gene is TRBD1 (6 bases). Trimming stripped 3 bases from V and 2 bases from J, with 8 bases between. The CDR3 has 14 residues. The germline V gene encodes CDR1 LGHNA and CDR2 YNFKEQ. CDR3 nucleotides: TGTGCCAGCAGCCATGGGGGCACCTACAATGAGCAGTTCTTC. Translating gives CASSHGGTYNEQFF.